Presented here are 7 T cell receptor beta chains from one specimen sequenced in a study of cytomegalovirus exposure and HLA in healthy donors. Primers included in the PCR were 60 Vbeta and 13 Jbeta primers. Libraries were prepared by immunoSEQ multiplex PCR; TCRdb keeps only in-frame clonotypes and omits some of them. The sample consists of about 160,000 clones, 75% of them appearing once. The material sequenced was PBMCs. The source is a woman aged 50 to 60 in good health and CMV-seropositive.

The V gene is TRBV29-1, the J gene TRBJ1-2; 11 bases are shared with TRBD1. With V trimmed by 2 bases and J by 8 bases, 7 bases remained unmatched. The CDR3 loop spans 14 amino acids. The germline gives CDR1 SQVTM, CDR2 ANQGSEA. The CDR3 protein is CSVERGQGVLGYTF. The CDR3 region has the DNA TGCAGCGTTGAACGGGGACAGGGGGTCTTAGGCTACACCTTC.

This clone was counted between two and nine times. J is TRBJ1-6 and V is TRBV2; the match to TRBD1 covers 7 bases. The CDR3 is made up of 15 amino acids. Germline trimming cut 6 bases from V and 5 bases from J; bases unmatched to any gene: 7. Germline V gene lookup returns CDR1 SNHLY and CDR2 FYNNEI. The CDR3 DNA reads TGTGCCAGCAGGGGGACAGCTACTAATAATTCACCCCTCCACTTT. Its protein is CASRGTATNNSPLHF.

The rearrangement uses TRBV11-2 and TRBJ2-6, with 7 bases identical to TRBD1. V was clipped by 3 bases and J by 0 bases; unmatched bases: 8. Germline V CDR1 and CDR2: SGHAT, FQNNGV. The length of the CDR3 is 18 residues. CDR3 in amino acids: CASSFMGRGFSGANVLTF. The DNA for the CDR3 is TGTGCCAGCAGCTTTATGGGCAGGGGGTTCTCTGGGGCCAACGTCCTGACTTTC.

V and J are TRBV13 and TRBJ1-1; 10 bases agree with TRBD1. Trimming removed 3 bases from V and 0 bases from J; junction bases left unmatched: 7. The CDR3 runs 17 residues. Looked up from germline, CDR1 is PRHDT and CDR2 is FYEKMQ (reference sequence). The CDR3 sequence is CASSFGQGGPMNTEAFF. The CDR3 DNA reads TGTGCCAGCAGCTTCGGACAGGGGGGCCCGATGAACACTGAAGCTTTCTTT.

V is TRBV5-1 and J is TRBJ1-1, with 7 bases aligning to TRBD1. CDR3 size: 12 residues. Germline trimming cut 3 bases from V and 5 bases from J; bases unmatched to any gene: 1. Germline values: CDR1 SGHRS, CDR2 YFSETQ. The CDR3 here is CASSWGQTEAFF. As DNA, the CDR3 is TGCGCCAGCAGCTGGGGACAGACTGAAGCTTTCTTT.

The chain joins TRBV13 to TRBJ2-5, with 10 bases lining up with TRBD2. CDR3 size: 16 residues. V gave up 0 bases and J gave up 5 bases; unmatched junction bases: 6. CDR1 and CDR2 (germline): PRHDT, FYEKMQ (reference sequence). The CDR3 region is CASSLGVAGGGETQYF. CDR3 DNA sequence: TGTGCCAGCAGCTTAGGAGTAGCGGGGGGTGGGGAGACCCAGTACTTC.

CDR3 nucleotide sequence: TGCGCCAGCAGCTTGGAGGTCGGACAGGGCTACAATGAGCAGTTCTTC. As protein: CASSLEVGQGYNEQFF. The rearrangement links TRBV5-1 to TRBJ2-1; 8 bases line up with TRBD1. CDR3 length: 16 amino acids. The germline V gene encodes CDR1 SGHRS and CDR2 YFSETQ. V shed 0 bases, J shed 3 bases, and the junction held 5 bases outside the gene matches.